These 29 T cell receptor beta chains were all obtained from the same sample, sequenced in a study of shared clonotypes between healthy human individuals. Sequenced by immunoSEQ multiplex PCR; TCRdb stores in-frame clones only, minus some. In the table there are some 2,100,000 clones, under 95% of which are singletons. CD45RO-negative, CCR7-selected cells formed the naive CD8 fraction, which excluded terminally differentiated effector memory CD45RA+ cells. Sequenced: naive CD8+ T cells from PBMCs. These receptor sequences come from a man younger than 30 in good health. Some clones in this sample may be carry-over from other donors' samples.

The chain recombines TRBV28 with TRBJ1-4, with D possibly TRBD1 on 5 matching bases. The CDR3 length is 17 residues. Trimming removed 4 bases from V and 0 bases from J, with 15 bases in between. The V gene's germline CDR1 is MDHEN and CDR2 SYDVKM. CDR3 sequence: CASSSTLLTATNEKLFF. CDR3 DNA: TGTGCCAGCAGTTCGACCCTCCTGACAGCAACTAATGAAAAACTGTTTTTT.

The chain links TRBV27 to TRBJ1-5; no clear D gene. V dropped 6 bases and J dropped 4 bases, with 13 bases sitting between them. Germline lookup yields CDR1 MNHEY and CDR2 SMNVEV (reference sequence). CDR3 length equals 14 residues. The CDR3, as DNA: TGTGCCAGCAGCCCCAGCTACGGGAATCAGCCCCAGCATTTT. Its translation is CASSPSYGNQPQHF.

Of note for this clone: This sample includes further DNA sequences coding for the same CDR3. V gene TRBV7-9 combines with J gene TRBJ1-1; no firm D call. The germline V and J ends were trimmed by 1 base and 0 bases, with 3 bases remaining between them. This CDR3 is 13 amino acids long. Germline CDR1 SEHNR, CDR2 FQNEAQ (reference sequence). In nucleotides, the CDR3 is TGTGCCAGCAGCTTAGGTATGAACACTGAAGCTTTCTTT. It yields the protein CASSLGMNTEAFF.

V gene TRBV4-3 combines with J gene TRBJ1-2; D perhaps matches TRBD1 (5 bases). CDR1 is LGHNA, CDR2 YSLEER, per germline. The V gene lost 1 base and the J gene lost 6 bases, with 21 bases spanning the gap. The CDR3 sequence is 17 residues long. The CDR3 sequence: CASSQGWVRDVSHGYTF. The DNA for the CDR3 is TGCGCCAGCAGCCAAGGGTGGGTACGGGACGTGTCCCATGGCTACACCTTC.

This clone was picked up one time. The chain combines TRBV27 with TRBJ2-5; no firm D call. CDR1 and CDR2 (germline): MNHEY, SMNVEV (reference sequence). The ends were cut back, 4 bases at V and 2 bases at J, with 14 bases in the middle. The CDR3 spans 15 residues. The CDR3 nucleotides read TGTGCCAGCAGTTCCTCCCGGGCCCTACAAGAGACCCAGTACTTC. Translated, it gives CASSSSRALQETQYF.

The chain recombines TRBV11-2 with TRBJ1-2; 10 nucleotides line up with TRBD1. J was trimmed by 3 bases and V by 6 bases; bases with no gene match: 7. In germline, CDR1 is SGHAT, CDR2 FQNNGV. This CDR3 has 15 amino acids. The chain's CDR3 is CASSYYGTGDYGYTF. The DNA of the CDR3 is TGTGCCAGCAGTTATTATGGGACAGGGGACTATGGCTACACCTTC.

The rearrangement uses TRBV10-3 and TRBJ1-1; no definite D call. Trimming pared 0 bases from V and 4 bases from J, leaving 9 bases between. This CDR3 is built from 14 residues. Germline V lookup: CDR1 ENHRY, CDR2 SYGVKD. As DNA, the CDR3 is TGTGCCATCAGTGAGTCGGTTGAGCTCACTGAAGCTTTCTTT. It encodes CAISESVELTEAFF.

The chain links TRBV5-5 to TRBJ1-5; 7 bases line up with TRBD1. Germline V gene data show CDR1 as SGHKS and CDR2 as YYEKEE (reference sequence). The CDR3 sequence is 17 residues long. Unmatched junction bases numbered 11, after V lost 2 bases and J lost 3 bases. The CDR3 DNA follows: TGTGCCAGCAGCTTTCTCCCGACAGGGACAAACAATCAGCCCCAGCATTTT. Translating gives CASSFLPTGTNNQPQHF.

The chain has TRBV19 and TRBJ2-1; no clear D gene. The CDR3 totals 12 residues. Trimming took 8 bases from V and 1 from J, leaving 6 bases between them. Germline CDR1 is LNHDA and CDR2 is SQIVND (reference sequence). CDR3: CASFGSYNEQFF. DNA of the CDR3: TGTGCCAGTTTTGGGTCCTACAATGAGCAGTTCTTC.

The rearrangement joins TRBV11-2 to TRBJ2-6; D call uncertain. The CDR3 extends over 16 amino acids. Trimming pared 6 bases from V and 0 bases from J, leaving 12 bases between. Germline V gene lookup returns CDR1 SGHAT and CDR2 FQNNGV. CDR3 loop: CASRRYSSSGANVLTF. The CDR3 DNA reads as TGTGCCAGCAGGCGCTATTCTAGCTCTGGGGCCAACGTCCTGACTTTC.

The CDR3 DNA reads TGTGCCAGCAGGAAGGGAAGGGGGTATAGTTATGGCTACACCTTC. The encoded protein is CASRKGRGYSYGYTF. The chain combines TRBV28 with TRBJ1-2; possible D gene TRBD1, 6 bases. The germline V gene has CDR1 MDHEN and CDR2 SYDVKM. V lost 6 bases to trimming and J lost 5 bases, with 19 bases between them. This CDR3 region has 15 residues.

The genes are TRBV6-1 and TRBJ2-7, with TRBD2 as a possible D gene (5 bases). The V and J ends lost 5 bases and 3 bases respectively, with 14 bases between them. Germline values: CDR1 MNHNS, CDR2 SASEGT. This CDR3 has 14 amino acids. The CDR3 DNA is TGTGCCAGCAGTCGGACCGAGGACTTCTACGAGCAGTACTTC. Protein sequence: CASSRTEDFYEQYF.

The V and J genes are TRBV14 and TRBJ2-7, with TRBD2 as a possible D gene (7 bases). This CDR3 region has 17 residues. Germline CDR1 and CDR2: SGHDN and FVKESK. The ends were cut back, 4 bases at V and 6 bases at J, with 25 bases in the middle. This chain's CDR3 is CASSLRSAPGGSGEQYF. The CDR3 nucleotides read TGTGCCAGCAGCCTGCGAAGTGCACCGGGGGGCTCTGGCGAGCAGTACTTC.

CDR3 coding DNA: TGTGCCACCAGCCCTAAATGGGGACTAGCCGAGAATGAGCAGTTCTTC. The encoded protein is CATSPKWGLAENEQFF. The rearrangement links TRBV15 to TRBJ2-1; 9 bases are shared with TRBD2. The CDR3 runs to 16 residues. The ends lost 5 bases at V and 7 bases at J; junction bases unmatched: 12. CDR1 and CDR2 (germline): LNHNV, YYDKDF (reference sequence).

The rearrangement uses TRBV5-5 and TRBJ2-7, with D perhaps TRBD2 (5 bases). Germline V gene data show CDR1 as SGHKS and CDR2 as YYEKEE (reference sequence). Deletions cut 2 bases from V and 4 bases from J, with 10 bases between. The CDR3 runs 13 residues. The CDR3 loop is CASSLPGLYEQYF. CDR3 DNA: TGTGCCAGCAGCTTACCAGGACTTTACGAGCAGTACTTC.

The genes are TRBV27 and TRBJ1-2; TRBD1 matches at 8 bases. The CDR3 covers 19 residues. Germline V lookup: CDR1 MNHEY, CDR2 SMNVEV (reference sequence). J gave up 3 bases and V 0 bases, and 15 bases lay outside the gene matches. The CDR3 nucleotides read TGTGCCAGCAGTTTATCGAATTCGACAGGGGTCCCTCCTTACTATGGCTACACCTTC. This encodes CASSLSNSTGVPPYYGYTF.

The genes are TRBV27 and TRBJ2-7; D gene unclear. The CDR3 covers 13 residues. Trimming left V 3 bases short and J 5 bases short, with 11 bases between. The V gene's germline CDR1 is MNHEY and CDR2 SMNVEV (reference sequence). The CDR3 bases are TGTGCCAGCAGTTTTAGTTCAGCCCACGAGCAGTACTTC. Protein sequence: CASSFSSAHEQYF.

The gene calls are TRBV28 and TRBJ2-7; no reliable D call. CDR3 size: 14 residues. The germline CDR1 and CDR2 sequences are MDHEN and SYDVKM. Between the trimmed V and J ends, which lost 5 bases and 1 base, there was a span of 12 bases. CDR3 in DNA: TGTGCCAGCAGTCTCCTGTCAGAGTCCTACGAGCAGTACTTC. As protein: CASSLLSESYEQYF.

The chain combines TRBV9 with TRBJ2-1; D possibly uses TRBD1 or TRBD2 (6 bases each). This CDR3 has 15 residues. In germline, CDR1 is SGDLS, CDR2 YYNGEE. The V and J ends lost 2 bases and 8 bases respectively, with 17 bases between them. Here the CDR3 DNA reads TGTGCCAGCAGCGTGGTTGAGGAGGGGGAACATGAGCAGTTCTTC. This translates into CASSVVEEGEHEQFF.

CDR3 sequence: CASSQDAGGADEQYF. Here the CDR3 DNA reads TGCGCCAGCAGCCAAGACGCTGGGGGAGCGGACGAGCAGTACTTC. The chain couples TRBV4-3 to TRBJ2-7; the D call may be TRBD1 or TRBD2 (5 bases each). Trimming removed 0 bases from V and 5 bases from J, with 14 bases in between. CDR3 size: 15 residues. Germline loops: CDR1 LGHNA, CDR2 YSLEER.

V usage is TRBV2 and J usage is TRBJ2-1; 9 nucleotides align to TRBD2. The CDR3 has 16 amino acids. V shed 6 bases, J shed 0 bases, and the junction held 6 bases outside the gene matches. CDR1 is SNHLY, CDR2 FYNNEI, per germline. The CDR3 nucleotides read TGTGCCAGCAGACTAGCGGGTATCAGCTCCTACAATGAGCAGTTCTTC. This codes for CASRLAGISSYNEQFF. Supplemented by reference TRBV2 and TRBJ2-1, the full variable domain reads EPEVTQTPSHQVTQMGQEVILRCVPISNHLYFYWYRQILGQKVEFLVSFYNNEISEKSEIFDDQFSVERPDGSNFTLKIRSTKLEDSAMYFCASRLAGISSYNEQFFGPGTRLTVL.

This chain joins TRBV7-9 and TRBJ2-1; TRBD2 matches at 10 bases. The length of the CDR3 is 15 residues. Germline V gene data show CDR1 as SEHNR and CDR2 as FQNEAQ (reference sequence). The ends lost 5 bases at V and 5 bases at J; junction bases unmatched: 6. The CDR3 DNA reads as TGTGCCAGCAGCCTAGGGACTAGCGCAAACAATGAGCAGTTCTTC. Translating it yields CASSLGTSANNEQFF.

The chain links TRBV7-3 to TRBJ2-3, with a tentative D call TRBD2 (6 bases). V was cut by 5 bases and J by 0 bases, with 9 bases left in between. Germline values: CDR1 SGHTA, CDR2 FQGTGA. This CDR3 has 14 residues. The CDR3 sequence is CASSRGSSTDTQYF. CDR3 DNA: TGTGCCAGCAGCCGGGGGTCGAGCACAGATACGCAGTATTTT. Using reference TRBV7-3 and TRBJ2-3 for the parts outside the CDR3, the full variable domain is GAGVSQTPSNKVTEKGKYVELRCDPISGHTALYWYRQSLGQGPEFLIYFQGTGAADDSGLPNDRFFAVRPEGSVSTLKIQRTERGDSAVYLCASSRGSSTDTQYFGPGTRLTVL.

This chain uses TRBV23-1 with TRBJ2-3; D remains unclear. TRBV23-1 is an ORF for which the function is uncertain. There are 16 residues in the CDR3. V shed 4 bases and J shed 3 bases, with 17 bases lying between them. CDR3 amino acids: CASSPVRHGFTDTQYF. CDR3 sequence (DNA): TGCGCCAGCAGTCCCGTTCGCCACGGTTTTACAGATACGCAGTATTTT.

The V call is TRBV25-1, the J call TRBJ2-7; D possibly corresponds to TRBD1 (5 bases). Looked up from germline, CDR1 is MGHDK and CDR2 is SYGVNS. V lost 1 base, J lost 4 bases, and 11 bases lay in between. The CDR3 length is 14 residues. The CDR3 DNA is TGTGCCAGCAGTGAATTAGGGGCAGGGTACGAGCAGTACTTC. This gives the protein CASSELGAGYEQYF.

This chain joins TRBV7-2 and TRBJ1-1; D ambiguous. Deletions cut 1 base from V and 7 bases from J, with 7 bases between. Germline V lookup: CDR1 SGHTA, CDR2 FQGNSA. The CDR3 totals 12 residues. The DNA for the CDR3 is TGTGCCAGCAGCTTAGTTGGGAGTGAAGCTTTCTTT. It translates to CASSLVGSEAFF.

This rearrangement joins TRBV7-2 to TRBJ2-7, with D tentatively TRBD2 (6 bases). This CDR3 comprises 15 residues. V lost 1 base and J 2 bases, leaving 12 bases between the germline ends. Germline lookup yields CDR1 SGHTA and CDR2 FQGNSA. CDR3 amino acids: CASSLVGSGPYEQYF. The DNA for the CDR3 is TGTGCCAGCAGCTTAGTGGGTAGCGGACCCTACGAGCAGTACTTC. Combining the CDR3 with reference TRBV7-2 and TRBJ2-7 gives the whole variable domain GAGVSQSPSNKVTEKGKDVELRCDPISGHTALYWYRQSLGQGLEFLIYFQGNSAPDKSGLPSDRFSAERTGGSVSTLTIQRTQQEDSAVYLCASSLVGSGPYEQYFGPGTRLTVT.

V is TRBV19 and J is TRBJ2-5, with D hard to call. Germline V gene lookup returns CDR1 LNHDA and CDR2 SQIVND (reference sequence). Trimming pared 5 bases from V and 4 bases from J, leaving 14 bases between. CDR3 length: 14 residues. CDR3 loop: CASSVGQRGETQYF. The DNA of the CDR3 is TGTGCCAGTAGTGTTGGGCAGAGAGGAGAGACCCAGTACTTC.

This chain uses TRBV14 with TRBJ2-1; perhaps TRBD2 as D (5 bases). The V gene's germline CDR1 is SGHDN and CDR2 FVKESK. The CDR3 is 16 amino acids. The V gene lost 4 bases and the J gene lost 7 bases, with 20 bases spanning the gap. In DNA, the CDR3 is TGTGCCAGCAGCCCCACGGCCGGGATTGGTAAAAATGAGCAGTTCTTC. As protein: CASSPTAGIGKNEQFF.